This T cell receptor beta chain was identified in a study of radiation and T cells in renal cell carcinoma. Across the study: Nephrectomy followed 15 Gy stereotactic body radiation by 4 weeks. The study's findings and limits: In blood, top tumor clones expanded by 2 weeks, shrinking by 4. Baseline intratumoral clonotype presence is unknown without pretreatment biopsies.

As to time point: blood 2 weeks post-SBRT. This sample's treatment: 15 Gy SBRT to primary tumor, nephrectomy 4 weeks later. Blood was sampled at baseline, 2 weeks and 4 weeks after SBRT. With respect to this clone: Its specificity is not known.

This table comes from immunoSEQ multiplex PCR, and its TCRdb copy is limited to in-frame clones, with some not included. Seen here are 100,000 to 150,000 clones, roughly 91% observed once, and the top ten hold 5.5% to 6.5%. CDR1 and CDR2 from the germline V gene are KGHSH and LQKENI. Unmatched junction bases numbered 17, after V lost 3 bases and J lost 4 bases. This CDR3 spans 18 amino acids. The sequencing here drew on blood, taken from a patient whose treatment included radiotherapy and nephrectomy. This TCR was sampled from a woman aged 70-85 years with renal cell carcinoma. V is TRBV18 and J is TRBJ1-2; 7 bases agree with TRBD1. The CDR3 DNA is TGTGCCAGCTCACCCTCGACAGGGTTACTCCTATCCCCCTATGGCTACACCTTC. Protein: CASSPSTGLLLSPYGYTF.